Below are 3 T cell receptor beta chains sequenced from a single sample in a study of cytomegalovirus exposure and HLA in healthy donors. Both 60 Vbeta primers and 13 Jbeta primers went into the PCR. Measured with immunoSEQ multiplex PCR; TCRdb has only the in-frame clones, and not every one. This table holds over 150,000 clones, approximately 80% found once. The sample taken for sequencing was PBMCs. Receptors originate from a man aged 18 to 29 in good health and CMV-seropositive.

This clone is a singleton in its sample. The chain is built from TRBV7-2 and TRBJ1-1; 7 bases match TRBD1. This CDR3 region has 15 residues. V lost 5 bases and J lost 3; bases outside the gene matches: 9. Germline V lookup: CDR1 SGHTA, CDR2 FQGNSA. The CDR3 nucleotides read TGTGCCAGCAGCCCGCGTAGGGGGCTCGACACTGAAGCTTTCTTT. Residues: CASSPRRGLDTEAFF.

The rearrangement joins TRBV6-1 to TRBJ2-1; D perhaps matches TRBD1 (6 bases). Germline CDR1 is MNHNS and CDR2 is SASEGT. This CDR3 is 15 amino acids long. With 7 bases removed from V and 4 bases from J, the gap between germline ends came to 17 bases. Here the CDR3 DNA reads TGTGCCAGCATCCCCTGGGGGACATTTTACAATGAGCAGTTCTTC. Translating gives CASIPWGTFYNEQFF.

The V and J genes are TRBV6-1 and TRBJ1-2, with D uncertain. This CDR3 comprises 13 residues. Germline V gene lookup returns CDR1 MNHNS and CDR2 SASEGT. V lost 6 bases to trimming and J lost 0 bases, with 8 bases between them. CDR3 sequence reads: CASRTPPNYGYTF. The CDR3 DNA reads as TGTGCCAGCAGGACACCGCCTAACTATGGCTACACCTTC.